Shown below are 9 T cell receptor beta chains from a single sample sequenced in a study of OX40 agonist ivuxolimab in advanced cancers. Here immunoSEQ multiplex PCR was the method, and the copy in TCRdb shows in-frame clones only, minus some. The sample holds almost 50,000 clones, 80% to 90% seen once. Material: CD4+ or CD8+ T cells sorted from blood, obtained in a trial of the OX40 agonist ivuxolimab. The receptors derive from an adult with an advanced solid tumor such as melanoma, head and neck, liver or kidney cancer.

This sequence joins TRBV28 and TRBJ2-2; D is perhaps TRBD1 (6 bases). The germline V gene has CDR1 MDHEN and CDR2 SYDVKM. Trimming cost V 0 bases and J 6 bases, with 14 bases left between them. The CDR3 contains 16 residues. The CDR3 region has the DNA TGTGCCAGCAGTTTATGGTTGGGGGCTGGGTCCGGGGAGCTGTTTTTT. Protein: CASSLWLGAGSGELFF.

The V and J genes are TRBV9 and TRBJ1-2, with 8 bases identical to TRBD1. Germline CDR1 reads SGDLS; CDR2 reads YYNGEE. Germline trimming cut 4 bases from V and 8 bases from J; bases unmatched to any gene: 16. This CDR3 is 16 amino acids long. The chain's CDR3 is CASSSGGIGSDSGYTF. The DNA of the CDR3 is TGTGCCAGCAGCTCAGGGGGCATAGGTTCCGACAGCGGCTACACCTTC.

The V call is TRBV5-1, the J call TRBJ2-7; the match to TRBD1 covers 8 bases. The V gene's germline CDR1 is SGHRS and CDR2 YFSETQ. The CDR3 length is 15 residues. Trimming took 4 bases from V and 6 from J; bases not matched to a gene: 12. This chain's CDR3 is CASSPLVQGAGEQYF. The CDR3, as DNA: TGCGCCAGCAGCCCTCTGGTGCAGGGGGCCGGCGAGCAGTACTTC. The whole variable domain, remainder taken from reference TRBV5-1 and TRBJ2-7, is KAGVTQTPRYLIKTRGQQVTLSCSPISGHRSVSWYQQTPGQGLQFLFEYFSETQRNKGNFPGRFSGRQFSNSRSEMNVSTLELGDSALYLCASSPLVQGAGEQYFGPGTRLTVT.

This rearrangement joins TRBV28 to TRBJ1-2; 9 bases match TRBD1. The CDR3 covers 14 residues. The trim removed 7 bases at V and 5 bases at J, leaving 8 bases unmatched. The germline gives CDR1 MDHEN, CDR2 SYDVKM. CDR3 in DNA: TGTGCCAGCAAAATACAGGGGGCGCTATATGGCTACACCTTC. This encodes CASKIQGALYGYTF.

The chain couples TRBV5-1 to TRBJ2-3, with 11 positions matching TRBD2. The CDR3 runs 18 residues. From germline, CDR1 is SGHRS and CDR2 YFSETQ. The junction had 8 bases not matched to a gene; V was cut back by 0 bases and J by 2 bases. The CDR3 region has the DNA TGCGCCAGCAGCTTGGGGGGCCTAGCGGGAGGTTCCACAGATACGCAGTATTTT. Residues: CASSLGGLAGGSTDTQYF.

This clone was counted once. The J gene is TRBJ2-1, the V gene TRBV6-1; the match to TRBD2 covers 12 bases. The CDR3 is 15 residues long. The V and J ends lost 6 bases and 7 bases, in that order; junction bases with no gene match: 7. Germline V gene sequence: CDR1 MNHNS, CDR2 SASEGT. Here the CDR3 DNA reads TGTGCCAGCAGCCTAGCGGGAGGGAACTCAAATGAGCAGTTCTTC. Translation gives CASSLAGGNSNEQFF.

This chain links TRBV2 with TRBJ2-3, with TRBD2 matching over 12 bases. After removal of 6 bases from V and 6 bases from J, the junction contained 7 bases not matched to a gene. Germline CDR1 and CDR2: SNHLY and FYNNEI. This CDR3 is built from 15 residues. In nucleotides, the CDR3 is TGTGCCAGCAGAGCCGGACTAGCGGGGTGGGATACGCAGTATTTT. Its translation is CASRAGLAGWDTQYF.

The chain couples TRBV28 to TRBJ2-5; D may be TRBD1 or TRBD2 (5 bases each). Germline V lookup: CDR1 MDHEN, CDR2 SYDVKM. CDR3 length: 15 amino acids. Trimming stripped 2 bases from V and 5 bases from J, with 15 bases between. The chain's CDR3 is CASSLRGLPRETQYF. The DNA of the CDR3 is TGTGCCAGCAGTTTACGGGGCCTACCAAGGGAGACCCAGTACTTC.

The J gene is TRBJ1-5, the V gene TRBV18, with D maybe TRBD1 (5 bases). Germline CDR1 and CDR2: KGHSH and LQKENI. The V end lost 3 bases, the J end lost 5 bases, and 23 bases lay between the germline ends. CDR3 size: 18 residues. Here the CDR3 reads CASSPSNSRRGSHQPQHF. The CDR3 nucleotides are TGTGCCAGCTCACCGAGTAACAGCCGGAGGGGTAGTCATCAGCCCCAGCATTTT.